Presented here are 21 T cell receptor beta chains from one specimen sequenced in a study of control samples from healthy donors and cancer patients. Generated by immunoSEQ multiplex PCR, the TCRdb table keeps only in-frame clones and is missing some. The repertoire has about 18,000 clones, about 86% of them found once; the top ten carry roughly 10%. Sequenced: PBMCs. Receptors were obtained from a woman in her 70s with colorectal cancer.

V gene TRBV7-9 combines with J gene TRBJ2-1, with 7 positions matching TRBD2. The germline CDR1 and CDR2 sequences are SEHNR and FQNEAQ (reference sequence). CDR3 length: 14 residues. The ends lost 1 base at V and 10 bases at J; junction bases unmatched: 7. CDR3 DNA sequence: TGTGCCAGCAGCTTAGGGACTGGTAGCGGGGAGCAGTTCTTC. Its protein product is CASSLGTGSGEQFF.

The chain couples TRBV10-3 to TRBJ2-5; D unresolved. Trimming cost V 2 bases and J 3 bases, with 10 bases left between them. From germline, CDR1 is ENHRY and CDR2 SYGVKD. The CDR3 spans 14 residues. The CDR3 nucleotides read TGTGCCATCAGTGAGGTGGGCGAGGAAGAGACCCAGTACTTC. Translation gives CAISEVGEEETQYF.

This clone was observed a few times. The gene calls are TRBV5-5 and TRBJ1-4, with D perhaps matching TRBD1 (6 bases). Germline CDR1 reads SGHKS; CDR2 reads YYEKEE (reference sequence). The CDR3 totals 13 residues. V was trimmed by 4 bases and J by 7 bases, leaving 11 bases between them. The CDR3 region has the DNA TGTGCCAGCAGCACCGGGACAAGTGAAAAACTGTTTTTT. The encoded protein is CASSTGTSEKLFF.

The chain recombines TRBV14 with TRBJ1-5; tentative D call: TRBD1 (5 bases). Germline CDR1 and CDR2: SGHDN and FVKESK. V lost 0 bases and J 2 bases, leaving 5 bases between the germline ends. The CDR3 extends over 14 amino acids. The CDR3 protein is CASSQEQGNQPQHF. The CDR3 DNA reads as TGTGCCAGCAGCCAAGAACAGGGCAATCAGCCCCAGCATTTT.

The rearrangement links TRBV5-1 to TRBJ2-5, with D tentatively TRBD2 (5 bases). CDR3 length: 14 amino acids. Germline lookup yields CDR1 SGHRS and CDR2 YFSETQ. The V end was cut by 4 bases, the J end by 3 bases, with 13 bases between. CDR3 amino acids: CASSPALGEETQYF. CDR3 nucleotides: TGCGCCAGCAGCCCGGCCCTCGGGGAAGAGACCCAGTACTTC.

The rearrangement uses TRBV3-1 (or the pseudogene TRBV3-2) and TRBJ2-2; D gene uncertain. The length of the CDR3 is 15 residues. Germline-derived CDR1 and CDR2 are LGHDT and YNNKEL (reference sequence). V lost 5 bases and J 5 bases, leaving 15 bases between the germline ends. CDR3 sequence (DNA): TGTGCCAGCAGCTCCATCACCCTTACTACCGGGGAGCTGTTTTTT. Translation: CASSSITLTTGELFF.

The genes are TRBV6-5 and TRBJ1-5; TRBD1 is a possible D gene (6 bases). Trimming took off 0 bases at V and 5 bases at J, with 11 bases between the two ends. CDR3 size: 15 residues. Looked up from germline, CDR1 is MNHEY and CDR2 is SVGAGI. The CDR3 DNA is TGTGCCAGCAGTTACTCCTGGGACACCGATCAGCCCCAGCATTTT. It encodes CASSYSWDTDQPQHF.

This clone was counted a few times. The chain combines TRBV6-5 with TRBJ2-7; D perhaps matches TRBD1 (6 bases). Germline-derived CDR1 and CDR2 are MNHEY and SVGAGI. This CDR3 is built from 15 residues. Deletions cut 2 bases from V and 6 bases from J, with 17 bases between. The CDR3 spells CASSYGGTGMVEQYF. CDR3 nucleotide sequence: TGTGCCAGCAGTTACGGGGGAACAGGGATGGTCGAGCAGTACTTC.

The gene calls are TRBV7-9 and TRBJ2-2; TRBD2 might be the D (5 bases). Trimming removed 5 bases at V and 0 bases at J, with 7 bases between. The CDR3 has 14 amino acids. Germline V gives CDR1 SEHNR, CDR2 FQNEAQ (reference sequence). The CDR3 loop reads CASSEGANTGELFF. The CDR3 nucleotides read TGTGCCAGCAGCGAGGGAGCGAACACCGGGGAGCTGTTTTTT.

The J gene is TRBJ2-3, the V gene TRBV9; 12 bases map to TRBD2. J was trimmed by 0 bases and V by 7 bases; bases with no gene match: 15. The V gene's germline CDR1 is SGDLS and CDR2 YYNGEE. The CDR3 extends over 19 amino acids. CDR3 coding DNA: TGTGCCAGCGGAGAGACTAGCGGGAGAATGGACTGGAGCACAGATACGCAGTATTTT. It translates to CASGETSGRMDWSTDTQYF.

The chain uses TRBV4-1 and TRBJ2-3; the match to TRBD2 covers 7 bases. The CDR3 is made up of 17 amino acids. CDR1 is MGHRA and CDR2 is YSYEKL in the germline V gene. The J segment lost 3 bases and the V segment lost 0 bases, leaving 9 bases of the junction unmatched. The CDR3 reads CASSQESAGARTDTQYF. CDR3 nucleotide sequence: TGCGCCAGCAGCCAAGAGAGCGCGGGAGCGAGGACAGATACGCAGTATTTT.

This clone has just one count. V and J are TRBV5-6 and TRBJ1-4; the match to TRBD1 covers 7 bases. The CDR3 sequence is 15 residues long. Germline V gene lookup returns CDR1 SGHDT and CDR2 YYEEEE. V lost 3 bases and J lost 5; bases outside the gene matches: 7. CDR3 in DNA: TGTGCCAGCAGCTCCCGACAGGGTTCAAATGAAAAACTGTTTTTT. This codes for CASSSRQGSNEKLFF.

This clone came up once. The chain joins TRBV10-3 to TRBJ1-6, with 10 nucleotides matching TRBD1. Germline V lookup: CDR1 ENHRY, CDR2 SYGVKD. The CDR3 covers 14 residues. Losses at the gene ends were 6 bases for V and 6 bases for J; bases not matched to a gene: 2. The CDR3 loop is CAISRDRGNSPLHF. The DNA of the CDR3 is TGTGCCATCAGCCGGGACAGGGGTAATTCACCCCTCCACTTT.

CDR3 nucleotides: TGTGCCAGCAGCTTAGGGAGACTAGCGGGGGACCCCTCCTACGAGCAGTACTTC. Translated: CASSLGRLAGDPSYEQYF. V is TRBV7-9 and J is TRBJ2-7; 12 positions match TRBD2. V was clipped by 1 base and J by 0 bases; unmatched bases: 7. Germline-derived CDR1 and CDR2 are SEHNR and FQNEAQ (reference sequence). CDR3 length: 18 residues.

CDR3 DNA: TGTGCCAGCAGCCCGGGGTGGGCTTATCAGCCCCAGCATTTT. Translation gives CASSPGWAYQPQHF. The rearrangement links TRBV6-5 to TRBJ1-5; D is uncertain. Germline V CDR1 and CDR2: MNHEY, SVGAGI. The CDR3 length is 14 residues. Trimming pared 6 bases from V and 5 bases from J, leaving 14 bases between.

The CDR3 nucleotides read TGTGCCAGCAGCCTGGGACTAGCGGGGGGCCAGGGCACCGGGGAGCTGTTTTTT. Protein: CASSLGLAGGQGTGELFF. The J gene is TRBJ2-2, the V gene TRBV11-3; 15 nucleotides align to TRBD2. The CDR3 is 18 amino acids. J gave up 4 bases and V 5 bases, and 8 bases lay outside the gene matches. CDR1 and CDR2 from the germline V gene are SGHNT and YENEEA.

The V call is TRBV15, the J call TRBJ2-7; 9 bases are shared with TRBD1. Trimming removed 7 bases from V and 2 bases from J; junction bases left unmatched: 3. The V gene's germline CDR1 is LNHNV and CDR2 YYDKDF (reference sequence). The CDR3 length is 13 residues. The chain's CDR3 is CATTGTGPYEQYF. For the CDR3, the DNA is TGTGCCACCACTGGGACAGGGCCCTACGAGCAGTACTTC.

The rearrangement uses TRBV18 and TRBJ2-5; TRBD1 matches at 11 bases. The CDR3 is made up of 15 amino acids. Germline CDR1 KGHSH, CDR2 LQKENI. The V gene end was trimmed by 3 bases and the J gene end by 4 bases; junction bases not matched to a gene: 4. The CDR3 region is CASSPTDRGLETQYF. CDR3 bases: TGTGCCAGCTCACCGACGGACAGGGGGCTAGAGACCCAGTACTTC.

This clone turned up a few times. V usage is TRBV7-2 and J usage is TRBJ2-5, with 9 bases that match TRBD2. CDR1 and CDR2 (germline): SGHTA, FQGNSA. V shed 7 bases, J shed 4 bases, and the junction held 4 bases outside the gene matches. The CDR3 extends over 13 amino acids. The CDR3 nucleotides read TGTGCCAGCAAAATAGCGGGAGTAGAGACCCAGTACTTC. Protein product: CASKIAGVETQYF.

The genes are TRBV18 and TRBJ2-6, with a possible D match to TRBD1 (6 bases). This CDR3 has 18 amino acids. CDR1 and CDR2 (germline): KGHSH, LQKENI. V lost 1 base and J lost 0, with 13 bases in between. The CDR3 spells CASSPRGQRFSGANVLTF. CDR3 bases: TGTGCCAGCTCACCACGAGGACAGAGATTCTCTGGGGCCAACGTCCTGACTTTC.

The chain combines TRBV19 with TRBJ2-6; the D is unclear. The CDR3 runs to 13 residues. Germline assignment: CDR1 LNHDA and CDR2 SQIVND (reference sequence). With 5 bases removed from V and 0 bases from J, the gap between germline ends came to 2 bases. Here the CDR3 DNA reads TGTGCCAGTAGTTTCTCTGGGGCCAACGTCCTGACTTTC. Amino acid sequence: CASSFSGANVLTF.